Below, one T cell receptor (beta chain) is given with its context. Original analysis: Amplification from reference gene primers served as the basis for estimated nucleated cell counts. Profiled with immunoSEQ multiplex PCR; TCRdb holds only in-frame clones, not every one. V, J and clone size are those of that table, while D and trimming were read from the DNA. This sample yields roughly 330,000 clones, of which around 87% are seen a single time; approximately 5% belongs to the top ten. This CDR3 is 12 amino acids long. CDR1 MDHEN and CDR2 SYDVKM come from the germline V gene. The junction had 3 bases not matched to a gene; V was cut back by 8 bases and J by 3 bases. Cohorts were determined from participant-reported clinical history. The data belong to a study of blood T cell repertoires in COVID-19. Turning to the study itself: Sources were T cells, B-cell-depleted T cells, or PBMCs; the material itself was cDNA or gDNA.

The rearrangement links TRBV28 to TRBJ1-2; 7 nucleotides match TRBD1. The sequence came from a woman in her thirties who had recovered from COVID-19. The sequenced sample consisted of PBMCs or T cells enriched from blood (not recorded which). CDR3 nucleotide sequence: TGTGCCAGCGCGGACAGGTACTATGGCTACACCTTC. The encoded protein is CASADRYYGYTF.